The next 15 T cell receptor beta chains were all read from a single sample in a study of OX40 agonist ivuxolimab in advanced cancers. Using immunoSEQ multiplex PCR, the repertoire was profiled, and TCRdb retains in-frame clones only, with some absent. The sample lists roughly 80,000 clones, roughly 85% occurring once. The sequencing here drew on CD4+ or CD8+ T cells sorted from blood, taken in a trial of the OX40 agonist ivuxolimab. The receptors derive from an adult with an advanced solid tumor such as melanoma, head and neck, liver or kidney cancer.

This chain connects TRBV11-1 to TRBJ1-4; 7 bases are shared with TRBD1. After removal of 5 bases from V and 4 bases from J, the junction contained 1 base not matched to a gene. The CDR3 is made up of 13 amino acids. Germline CDR1 SGHAT, CDR2 FQDESV (reference sequence). The CDR3 nucleotides read TGTGCCAGCAGCCACAGGGGTAATGAAAAACTGTTTTTT. Translation gives CASSHRGNEKLFF.

This chain joins TRBV7-2 and TRBJ2-7, with 7 bases fitting TRBD1. This CDR3 is 15 amino acids long. The germline gives CDR1 SGHTA, CDR2 FQGNSA. Losses at the gene ends were 4 bases for V and 3 bases for J; bases not matched to a gene: 9. In DNA, the CDR3 is TGTGCCAGCAGCTCAACAGGGGACAGCTTCTACGAGCAGTACTTC. It translates to CASSSTGDSFYEQYF.

This clone was detected only once. The chain combines TRBV6-5 with TRBJ1-2, with 8 nucleotides matching TRBD1. The J segment lost 6 bases and the V segment lost 6 bases, leaving 3 bases of the junction unmatched. This CDR3 has 12 residues. Germline V gives CDR1 MNHEY, CDR2 SVGAGI. This CDR3 is CASSRGLDGYTF. The DNA of the CDR3 is TGTGCCAGCAGCAGGGGGCTGGATGGCTACACCTTC.

The chain combines TRBV30 with TRBJ2-5; 7 bases match TRBD2. CDR1 is GTSNPN, CDR2 SVGIG, per germline (reference sequence). J was trimmed by 4 bases and V by 3 bases; bases with no gene match: 8. The CDR3 has 14 residues. The CDR3 DNA sequence: TGTGCCTGGAGAGCGAGCGGGAAGGGAGAGACCCAGTACTTC. It yields the protein CAWRASGKGETQYF.

The chain uses TRBV4-3 and TRBJ2-2; no reliable D call. Looked up from germline, CDR1 is LGHNA and CDR2 is YSLEER. Trimming cost V 0 bases and J 7 bases, with 9 bases left between them. The CDR3 loop spans 14 amino acids. CDR3 protein: CASSQDWGSGELFF. CDR3 coding DNA: TGCGCCAGCAGCCAAGATTGGGGTAGCGGGGAGCTGTTTTTT.

The rearrangement joins TRBV2 to TRBJ2-2; D gene unclear. This CDR3 region has 13 residues. Deletions cut 8 bases from V and 5 bases from J, with 12 bases between. Germline CDR1 and CDR2: SNHLY and FYNNEI. CDR3 loop: CASGPGITGELFF. The CDR3 DNA follows: TGTGCCAGCGGCCCAGGAATAACCGGGGAGCTGTTTTTT.

This clone is a singleton in its sample. This chain connects TRBV7-2 to TRBJ2-7; D uncertain. From germline, CDR1 is SGHTA and CDR2 FQGNSA. The CDR3 totals 12 residues. V was shortened by 7 bases and J by 0 bases, with 7 bases between the two germline ends. CDR3 DNA sequence: TGTGCCAGCACCGCAAGCTCCTACGAGCAGTACTTC. Its translation: CASTASSYEQYF.

The chain recombines TRBV11-2 with TRBJ2-1, with D maybe TRBD1 (5 bases). Germline CDR1 is SGHAT and CDR2 is FQNNGV. The V gene lost 5 bases and the J gene lost 4 bases, with 12 bases spanning the gap. The CDR3 extends over 14 amino acids. Written as DNA, the CDR3 is TGTGCCAGCAGCCCCGTTCGGACATACAATGAGCAGTTCTTC. Its protein product is CASSPVRTYNEQFF.

The chain uses TRBV27 and TRBJ1-2, with D hard to call. The length of the CDR3 is 14 residues. V shed 5 bases and J shed 4 bases, with 14 bases lying between them. Germline assignment: CDR1 MNHEY and CDR2 SMNVEV (reference sequence). The CDR3 spells CASSPRTDVYGYTF. DNA for the CDR3: TGTGCCAGCAGTCCCCGGACTGATGTCTATGGCTACACCTTC.

There are a few counts of this clone. CDR3 region: CASSQDGQEYNEQFF. For the CDR3, the DNA is TGTGCCAGCAGCCAAGATGGGCAGGAGTACAATGAGCAGTTCTTC. The V call is TRBV4-2, the J call TRBJ2-1, with D unclear. V lost 0 bases and J 4 bases, leaving 10 bases between the germline ends. This CDR3 region has 15 residues. Germline loops: CDR1 LGHNA, CDR2 YNFKEQ.

The chain uses TRBV7-8 and TRBJ1-2; 7 nucleotides line up with TRBD1. The CDR3 spans 13 residues. The junction had 2 bases not matched to a gene; V was cut back by 3 bases and J by 4 bases. Germline loops: CDR1 SGHVS, CDR2 FQNEAQ. CDR3: CASSLGQFYGYTF. In DNA form, the CDR3 reads TGTGCCAGCAGCTTGGGACAGTTCTATGGCTACACCTTC.

This chain links TRBV11-3 with TRBJ1-1, with D hard to call. Trimming took off 5 bases at V and 1 base at J, with 8 bases between the two ends. The CDR3 is 13 amino acids. In germline, CDR1 is SGHNT, CDR2 YENEEA. CDR3 sequence reads: CASSGRPNTEAFF. The CDR3 bases are TGTGCCAGCAGCGGACGCCCGAACACTGAAGCTTTCTTT.

V is TRBV6-5 and J is TRBJ1-2; no clear D. This CDR3 is built from 13 residues. V was cut by 4 bases and J by 8 bases, with 14 bases left in between. CDR1 is MNHEY and CDR2 is SVGAGI in the germline V gene. CDR3 DNA: TGTGCCAGCAGTTCTATCTCTCAAGGCGGCTACACCTTC. Translation: CASSSISQGGYTF.

The V gene is TRBV28, the J gene TRBJ1-4; D is undetermined. CDR3 length equals 11 residues. Germline V gene data show CDR1 as MDHEN and CDR2 as SYDVKM. V was shortened by 3 bases and J by 8 bases, with 4 bases between the two germline ends. CDR3 nucleotides: TGTGCCAGCAGTTTGAGGGAAAAACTGTTTTTT. Its protein product is CASSLREKLFF. Combining the CDR3 with reference TRBV28 and TRBJ1-4 gives the whole variable domain DVKVTQSSRYLVKRTGEKVFLECVQDMDHENMFWYRQDPGLGLRLIYFSYDVKMKEKGDIPEGYSVSREKKERFSLILESASTNQTSMYLCASSLREKLFFGSGTQLSVL.

This chain links TRBV18 with TRBJ2-5; D is undetermined. CDR1 is KGHSH and CDR2 is LQKENI in the germline V gene. V was pared by 0 bases and J by 9 bases, with 17 bases between. This CDR3 region has 15 residues. CDR3 sequence: CASSPPVGSLGPQYF. CDR3 bases: TGTGCCAGCTCACCACCCGTGGGCAGCTTAGGGCCCCAGTACTTC.